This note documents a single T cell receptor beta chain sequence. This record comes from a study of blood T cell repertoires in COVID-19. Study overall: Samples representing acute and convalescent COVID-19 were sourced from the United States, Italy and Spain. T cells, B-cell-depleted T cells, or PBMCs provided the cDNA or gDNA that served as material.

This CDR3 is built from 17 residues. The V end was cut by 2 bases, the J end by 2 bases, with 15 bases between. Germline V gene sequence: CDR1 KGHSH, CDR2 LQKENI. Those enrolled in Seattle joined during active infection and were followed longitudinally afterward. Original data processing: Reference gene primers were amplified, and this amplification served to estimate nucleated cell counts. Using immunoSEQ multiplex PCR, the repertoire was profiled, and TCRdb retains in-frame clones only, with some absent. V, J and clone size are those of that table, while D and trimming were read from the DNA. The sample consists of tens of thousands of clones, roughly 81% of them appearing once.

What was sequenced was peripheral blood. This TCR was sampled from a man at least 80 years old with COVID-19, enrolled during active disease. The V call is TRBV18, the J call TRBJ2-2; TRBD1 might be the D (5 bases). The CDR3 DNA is TGTGCCAGCTCACCATTGGCAGGGCCCCGTAACACCGGGGAGCTGTTTTTT. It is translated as CASSPLAGPRNTGELFF.